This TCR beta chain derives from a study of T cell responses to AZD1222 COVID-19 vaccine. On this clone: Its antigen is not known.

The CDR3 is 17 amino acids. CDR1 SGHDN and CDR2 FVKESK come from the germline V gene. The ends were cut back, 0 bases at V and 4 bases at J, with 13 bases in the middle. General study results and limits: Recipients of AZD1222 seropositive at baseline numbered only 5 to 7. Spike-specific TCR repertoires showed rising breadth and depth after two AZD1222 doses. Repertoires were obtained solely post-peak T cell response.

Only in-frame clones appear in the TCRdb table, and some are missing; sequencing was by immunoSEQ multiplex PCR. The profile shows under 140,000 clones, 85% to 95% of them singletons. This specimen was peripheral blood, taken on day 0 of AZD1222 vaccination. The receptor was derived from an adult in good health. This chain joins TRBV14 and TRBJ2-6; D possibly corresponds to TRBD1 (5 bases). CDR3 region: CASSQEAGILGANVLTF. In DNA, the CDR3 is TGTGCCAGCAGCCAAGAGGCAGGGATCCTCGGGGCCAACGTCCTGACTTTC.